This T cell receptor (beta chain) was captured in a study of shared clonotypes between healthy human individuals. Notes on the study in general: Between a handful of donors, naive CD4 clonotypes were shared at a level of about 5%. All-four-donor shared clonotypes had higher generation probabilities than non-shared clonotypes did. Larger estimated richness was generally seen in naive subsets than in memory subsets.

Comment on this clone: Its antigen is as yet unknown.

Naive CD4+ cells were CD45RA-selected; the remaining cells were memory. Method: immunoSEQ multiplex PCR; TCRdb's copy keeps in-frame clones and lacks some. The sample comprises 600,000 to 800,000 clones, roughly 72% of which are singletons, and approximately 1.8% rests with the top ten. V was cut by 0 bases and J by 0 bases, with 12 bases left in between. The CDR3 covers 16 residues. Looked up from germline, CDR1 is LGHNA and CDR2 is YNFKEQ. The sequence was collected from a woman aged 25 to 39 in good health. The rearrangement uses TRBV4-2 and TRBJ2-7, with D perhaps TRBD1 or TRBD2 (5 bases each). Sequences were obtained from memory CD4+ T cells sorted from blood. Documented subset: CD45RA-negative fraction. This CDR3 reads CASSQDGTAASYEQYF. Here the CDR3 DNA reads TGTGCCAGCAGCCAAGATGGGACCGCCGCCTCCTACGAGCAGTACTTC.